This T cell receptor beta chain was documented in a study of T cells in Graves' hyperthyroidism and ophthalmopathy. Across the whole study: Staff took peripheral blood when the initial diagnosis was made, before any treatment began.

General study points: Most thyroid clonotypes that were expanded above 0.001 also turned up in blood.

Amplified TCR beta CDR3 regions derived from RNA transcripts. First-round RT-PCR targeting the TCR CDR3 was performed with the HTBI primer set. TCRdb re-called the multiplex PCR reads with MiXCR, one entry per CDR3 protein. The repertoire includes more than 500,000 distinct CDR3 sequences, about 15% of them detected once, and less than 30% sits in the top ten. This clonotype was detected a few times. The antigen remains undetermined. This TCR derives from a woman between 25 and 40 years old with Graves' ophthalmopathy. Sequencing input: blood.

Written as DNA, the CDR3 is TGTGCCAGCAAACCAGGGAATGAAAAACTGTTTTTT. This translates into CASKPGNEKLFF. The rearrangement links TRBV6-1 to TRBJ1-4, with a tentative D call TRBD1 (5 bases). CDR3 length equals 12 residues. CDR1 is MNHNS and CDR2 is SASEGT in the germline V gene. Deletions cut 7 bases from V and 5 bases from J, with 8 bases between.